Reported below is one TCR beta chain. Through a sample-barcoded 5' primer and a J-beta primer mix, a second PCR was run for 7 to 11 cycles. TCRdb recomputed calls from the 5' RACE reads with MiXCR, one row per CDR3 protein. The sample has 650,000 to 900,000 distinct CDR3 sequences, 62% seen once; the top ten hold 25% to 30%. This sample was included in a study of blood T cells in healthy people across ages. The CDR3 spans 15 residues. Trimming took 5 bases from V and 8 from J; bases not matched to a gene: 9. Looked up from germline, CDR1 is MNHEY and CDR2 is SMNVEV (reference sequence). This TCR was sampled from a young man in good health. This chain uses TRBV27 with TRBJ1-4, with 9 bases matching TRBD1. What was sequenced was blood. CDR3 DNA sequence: TGTGCCAGCAGTCCTACAGGGGGCAGGGGGGAAAAACTGTTTTTT. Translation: CASSPTGGRGEKLFF.